A selection of T cell receptor beta chains follows, all from one sample in a study of T cell changes during pregnancy in multiple sclerosis. Measured with immunoSEQ multiplex PCR; TCRdb has only the in-frame clones, and not every one. The profile covers about 31,000 clones, with 93% appearing a single time and approximately 0.41% taken by the ten largest. The sequencing here drew on CD4+ T cells from peripheral blood mononuclear cells, taken in the second trimester of pregnancy. These receptors all come from a female donor with multiple sclerosis, enrolled in a pregnancy study. The CDR3 runs from the conserved cysteine through the conserved F or W. A D gene is named only where the DNA matches it firmly. Size is omitted from some rows. Given values are once, few, many or a class for expanded clones.

D: TRBD1; J: TRBJ1-1; V: TRBV18; size: NA; CDR3: CASSRVQGDTEAFF; DNA: TGTGCCAGCTCACGAGTCCAGGGGGACACTGAAGCTTTCTTT
D: TRBD2; J: TRBJ2-7; V: TRBV9; size: once; CDR3: CASSGYRGRAGEQYF; DNA: TGTGCCAGCAGCGGCTACCGCGGGAGGGCCGGGGAGCAGTACTTC
D: TRBD1; J: TRBJ2-2; V: TRBV30; size: NA; CDR3: CAWSGHSGQGNSNTGELFF; DNA: TGTGCCTGGAGTGGCCATTCTGGACAGGGAAATTCGAACACCGGGGAGCTGTTTTTT
D: NA; J: TRBJ2-7; V: TRBV29-1; size: NA; CDR3: CSVSRGYEQYF; DNA: TGCAGCGTTTCGAGGGGGTACGAGCAGTACTTC
D: NA; J: TRBJ1-1; V: TRBV10-3; size: once; CDR3: CAIRNRETNTEAFF; DNA: TGTGCCATCAGGAACAGGGAGACGAACACTGAAGCTTTCTTT
D: NA; J: TRBJ2-1; V: TRBV7-2; size: NA; CDR3: CASSLQAHNEQFF; DNA: TGTGCCAGCAGCTTACAAGCGCACAATGAGCAGTTCTTC
D: TRBD1; J: TRBJ1-2; V: TRBV6-1; size: NA; CDR3: CARGDRNYGYTF; DNA: TGTGCCAGAGGGGACAGGAACTATGGCTACACCTTC
D: TRBD2; J: TRBJ2-3; V: TRBV30; size: NA; CDR3: CAWSPGGPADTQYF; DNA: TGTGCCTGGAGTCCGGGAGGGCCCGCAGATACGCAGTATTTT
D: TRBD1; J: TRBJ1-1; V: TRBV7-2; size: NA; CDR3: CASSLRPGGRATEAFF; DNA: TGTGCCAGCAGCTTAAGGCCAGGGGGCCGGGCCACTGAAGCTTTCTTT
D: TRBD1; J: TRBJ2-7; V: TRBV27; size: NA; CDR3: CASSVRDRGAPYEQYF; DNA: TGTGCCAGCAGTGTCCGGGACAGGGGTGCCCCCTACGAGCAGTACTTC
D: NA; J: TRBJ2-4; V: TRBV5-1; size: NA; CDR3: CASSLDRAKNIQYF; DNA: TGCGCCAGCAGCTTGGACAGGGCCAAAAACATTCAGTACTTC
D: TRBD2; J: TRBJ2-1; V: TRBV27; size: once; CDR3: CASSKRGDSSYNEQFF; DNA: TGTGCCAGCAGCAAGCGGGGAGACAGCTCCTACAATGAGCAGTTCTTC
D: NA; J: TRBJ1-1; V: TRBV4-1; size: NA; CDR3: CASSQSPVLFPDMNTEAFF; DNA: TGCGCCAGCAGCCAGTCTCCCGTCCTTTTCCCGGACATGAACACTGAAGCTTTCTTT
D: TRBD1; J: TRBJ1-1; V: TRBV29-1; size: NA; CDR3: CSVGDRGGTEAFF; DNA: TGCAGCGTGGGGGACAGGGGTGGAACTGAAGCTTTCTTT
D: TRBD1; J: TRBJ2-3; V: TRBV7-2; size: once; CDR3: CASSFGTGLTDTQYF; DNA: TGTGCCAGCAGCTTTGGGACAGGGCTGACAGATACGCAGTATTTT
D: NA; J: TRBJ1-2; V: TRBV9; size: few; CDR3: CASSVTGTNYGYTF; DNA: TGTGCCAGCAGCGTGACAGGAACCAACTATGGCTACACCTTC
D: TRBD2; J: TRBJ2-1; V: TRBV25-1; size: NA; CDR3: CASSDNLAGRQFF; DNA: TGTGCCAGCAGTGACAACCTAGCGGGGCGGCAGTTCTTC
D: NA; J: TRBJ2-7; V: TRBV4-1; size: NA; CDR3: CASSQDRAIYYEQYF; DNA: TGCGCCAGCAGCCAAGACAGGGCGATCTATTACGAGCAGTACTTC
D: NA; J: TRBJ2-7; V: TRBV19; size: NA; CDR3: CASSMSDSAAAYF; DNA: TGTGCCAGTAGTATGTCGGACTCAGCAGCGGCGTACTTC
D: TRBD2; J: TRBJ2-3; V: TRBV5-1; size: NA; CDR3: CASSQSGRAPDTQYF; DNA: TGCGCCAGCAGCCAAAGCGGGAGGGCCCCAGATACGCAGTATTTT
D: NA; J: TRBJ1-2; V: TRBV7-8; size: once; CDR3: CASSPGTLVGYTF; DNA: TGTGCCAGCAGCCCCGGGACACTAGTTGGCTACACCTTC
D: TRBD2; J: TRBJ2-3; V: TRBV7-2; size: NA; CDR3: CASSLSWRGTYF; DNA: TGTGCCAGCAGCTTATCTTGGCGGGGGACTTATTTT
D: TRBD2; J: TRBJ2-7; V: TRBV5-1; size: NA; CDR3: CASSLSGRNYEQYF; DNA: TGCGCCAGCAGCTTAAGCGGGAGGAATTACGAGCAGTACTTC
D: NA; J: TRBJ1-2; V: TRBV7-9; size: NA; CDR3: CASSLSNRNYGYTF; DNA: TGTGCCAGCAGCTTAAGTAACAGGAACTATGGCTACACCTTC
D: TRBD2; J: TRBJ2-2; V: TRBV18; size: NA; CDR3: CASSPLSGSNTGELFF; DNA: TGTGCCAGCTCACCGCTTAGCGGGAGTAACACCGGGGAGCTGTTTTTT
D: NA; J: TRBJ2-1; V: TRBV10-1; size: NA; CDR3: CASRPGTGSYNEQFF; DNA: TGCGCCAGCAGACCCGGAACGGGATCCTACAATGAGCAGTTCTTC
D: NA; J: TRBJ2-5; V: TRBV2; size: NA; CDR3: CASSELASTIQETQYF; DNA: TGTGCCAGCAGTGAATTAGCTAGCACAATACAAGAGACCCAGTACTTC
D: NA; J: TRBJ2-7; V: TRBV2; size: NA; CDR3: CASGEGTYEQYF; DNA: TGTGCCAGCGGGGAAGGAACCTACGAGCAGTACTTC
D: NA; J: TRBJ2-2; V: TRBV5-1; size: NA; CDR3: CASSLTVTGELFF; DNA: TGCGCCAGCAGCTTGACGGTCACCGGGGAGCTGTTTTTT
D: NA; J: TRBJ1-1; V: TRBV27; size: NA; CDR3: CASSLRRDPGEAFF; DNA: TGTGCCAGCAGTTTAAGGCGGGACCCCGGGGAAGCTTTCTTT
D: TRBD2; J: TRBJ2-3; V: TRBV5-6; size: NA; CDR3: CASSSLAGRGTDTQYF; DNA: TGTGCCAGCAGCTCGCTAGCGGGTAGGGGCACAGATACGCAGTATTTT
D: NA; J: TRBJ2-1; V: TRBV5-1; size: once; CDR3: CASSLGQGFSYNEQFF; DNA: TGCGCCAGCAGCTTGGGGCAGGGGTTCTCCTACAATGAGCAGTTCTTC
D: NA; J: TRBJ1-1; V: TRBV25-1; size: NA; CDR3: CASSEPGLRPNTEAFF; DNA: TGTGCCAGCAGTGAACCCGGACTTCGACCTAACACTGAAGCTTTCTTT
D: TRBD1; J: TRBJ1-4; V: TRBV9; size: NA; CDR3: CASSGPDRGGEKLFF; DNA: TGTGCCAGCAGCGGACCGGACAGGGGCGGTGAAAAACTGTTTTTT
D: NA; J: TRBJ2-1; V: TRBV5-1; size: NA; CDR3: CASSLVPGLSSYNEQFF; DNA: TGCGCCAGCAGCTTGGTTCCAGGGCTAAGCTCCTACAATGAGCAGTTCTTC
D: NA; J: TRBJ1-5; V: TRBV25-1; size: NA; CDR3: CASSGLDRWGNQPQHF; DNA: TGTGCCAGCAGTGGGCTTGACAGATGGGGCAATCAGCCCCAGCATTTT
D: NA; J: TRBJ1-3; V: TRBV2; size: NA; CDR3: CASSESISGNTIYF; DNA: TGTGCCAGCAGTGAGAGTATCTCTGGAAACACCATATATTTT
D: NA; J: TRBJ2-7; V: TRBV5-4; size: NA; CDR3: CASRAEQGAYEQYF; DNA: TGTGCCAGCAGGGCCGAACAGGGTGCCTACGAGCAGTACTTC
D: TRBD2; J: TRBJ2-1; V: TRBV6-4; size: NA; CDR3: CASSDMPSGRNEQFF; DNA: TGTGCCAGCAGCGATATGCCTAGCGGGAGGAATGAGCAGTTCTTC
D: NA; J: TRBJ1-5; V: TRBV27; size: NA; CDR3: CASSNTRSQPQHF; DNA: TGTGCCAGCAGTAATACACGGAGCCAGCCCCAGCATTTT
D: NA; J: TRBJ1-5; V: TRBV19; size: NA; CDR3: CASRNTGPSNQPQHF; DNA: TGTGCCAGTAGGAACACAGGGCCCAGCAATCAGCCCCAGCATTTT
D: TRBD2; J: TRBJ2-3; V: TRBV14; size: NA; CDR3: CASSQSPHPGTSGRKATQYF; DNA: TGTGCCAGCAGCCAAAGCCCCCACCCCGGGACTAGCGGGAGGAAGGCTACGCAGTATTTT
D: NA; J: TRBJ1-2; V: TRBV5-1; size: NA; CDR3: CASSLGAGLLGGYTF; DNA: TGCGCCAGCAGCTTGGGAGCGGGGCTATTGGGAGGCTACACCTTC
D: TRBD1; J: TRBJ1-4; V: TRBV7-9; size: NA; CDR3: CASSPGTGYREKLFF; DNA: TGTGCCAGCAGCCCCGGGACAGGGTATCGTGAAAAACTGTTTTTT
D: NA; J: TRBJ2-7; V: TRBV18; size: NA; CDR3: CASSPEQGLVYEQYF; DNA: TGTGCCAGCTCACCAGAGCAGGGACTGGTCTACGAGCAGTACTTC
D: NA; J: TRBJ1-2; V: TRBV4-2; size: NA; CDR3: CASSQDKGDYGYTF; DNA: TGTGCCAGCAGCCAAGATAAAGGGGACTATGGCTACACCTTC
D: NA; J: TRBJ1-1; V: TRBV28; size: NA; CDR3: CATRAVVGTEAFF; DNA: TGTGCCACGAGGGCGGTTGTCGGCACTGAAGCTTTCTTT
D: TRBD2; J: TRBJ2-5; V: TRBV6-1; size: NA; CDR3: CASSARLAGEETQYF; DNA: TGTGCCAGCAGCGCCCGACTAGCGGGGGAAGAGACCCAGTACTTC
D: TRBD1; J: TRBJ1-1; V: TRBV19; size: NA; CDR3: CASSHGQGWAMNTEAFF; DNA: TGTGCCAGTAGTCACGGACAGGGATGGGCTATGAACACTGAAGCTTTCTTT
D: TRBD2; J: TRBJ2-3; V: TRBV5-1; size: NA; CDR3: CASSGGRSTDTQYF; DNA: TGCGCCAGCAGTGGCGGGAGAAGCACAGATACGCAGTATTTT